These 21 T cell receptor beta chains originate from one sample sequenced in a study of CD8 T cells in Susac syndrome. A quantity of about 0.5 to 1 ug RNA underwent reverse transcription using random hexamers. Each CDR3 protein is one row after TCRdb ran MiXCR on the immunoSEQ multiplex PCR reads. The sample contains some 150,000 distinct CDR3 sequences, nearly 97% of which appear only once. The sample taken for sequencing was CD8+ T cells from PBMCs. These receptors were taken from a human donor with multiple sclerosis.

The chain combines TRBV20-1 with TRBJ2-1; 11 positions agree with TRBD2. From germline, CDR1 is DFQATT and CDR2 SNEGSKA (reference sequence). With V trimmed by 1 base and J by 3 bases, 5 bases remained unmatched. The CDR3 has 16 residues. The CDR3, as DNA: TGCAGTGCTAGAGCCATACTAGCGGGGGACTACAATGAGCAGTTCTTC. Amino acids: CSARAILAGDYNEQFF.

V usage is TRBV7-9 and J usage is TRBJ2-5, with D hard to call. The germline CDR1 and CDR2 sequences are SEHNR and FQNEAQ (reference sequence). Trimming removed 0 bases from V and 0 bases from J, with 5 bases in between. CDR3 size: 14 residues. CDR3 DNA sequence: TGTGCCAGCAGCTTAGCAGGTTACCAAGAGACCCAGTACTTC. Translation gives CASSLAGYQETQYF.

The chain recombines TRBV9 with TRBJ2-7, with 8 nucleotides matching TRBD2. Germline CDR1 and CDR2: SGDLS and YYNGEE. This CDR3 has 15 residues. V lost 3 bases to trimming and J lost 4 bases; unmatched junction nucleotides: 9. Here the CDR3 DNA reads TGTGCCAGCAGCGCGGGTACTAGCGGAATTTACGAGCAGTACTTC. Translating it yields CASSAGTSGIYEQYF.

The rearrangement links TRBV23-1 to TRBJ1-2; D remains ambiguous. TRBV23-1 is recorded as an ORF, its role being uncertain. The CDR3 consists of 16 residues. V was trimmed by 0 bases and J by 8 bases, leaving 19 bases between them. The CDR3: CASSQSFGIPPRGYTF. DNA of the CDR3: TGCGCCAGCAGTCAATCGTTCGGGATCCCGCCTAGAGGCTACACCTTC.

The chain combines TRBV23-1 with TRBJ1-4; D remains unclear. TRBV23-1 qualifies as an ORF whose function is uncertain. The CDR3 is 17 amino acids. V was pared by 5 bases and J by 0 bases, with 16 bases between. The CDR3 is CASSGEDGGATNEKLFF. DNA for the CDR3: TGCGCCAGCAGTGGGGAGGATGGCGGTGCAACTAATGAAAAACTGTTTTTT.

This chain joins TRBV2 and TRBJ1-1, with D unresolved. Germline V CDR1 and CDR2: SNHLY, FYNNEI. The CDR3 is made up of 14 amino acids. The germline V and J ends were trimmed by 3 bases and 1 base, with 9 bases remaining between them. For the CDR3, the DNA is TGTGCCAGCAGTGAGAGTGGAGAGAACACTGAAGCTTTCTTT. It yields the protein CASSESGENTEAFF.

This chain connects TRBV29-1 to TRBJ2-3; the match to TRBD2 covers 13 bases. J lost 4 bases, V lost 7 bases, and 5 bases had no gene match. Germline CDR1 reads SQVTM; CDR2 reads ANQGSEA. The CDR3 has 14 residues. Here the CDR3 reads CSAAGTSGADTQYF. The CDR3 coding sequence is TGCAGCGCCGCCGGGACTAGCGGGGCAGATACGCAGTATTTT.

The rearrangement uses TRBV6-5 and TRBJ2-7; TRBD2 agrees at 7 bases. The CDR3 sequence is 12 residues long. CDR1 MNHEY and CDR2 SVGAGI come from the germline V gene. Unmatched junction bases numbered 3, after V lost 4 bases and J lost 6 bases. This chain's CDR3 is CASSSSGGEQYV. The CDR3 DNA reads TGTGCCAGCAGTTCTAGCGGCGGCGAGCAGTACGTC.

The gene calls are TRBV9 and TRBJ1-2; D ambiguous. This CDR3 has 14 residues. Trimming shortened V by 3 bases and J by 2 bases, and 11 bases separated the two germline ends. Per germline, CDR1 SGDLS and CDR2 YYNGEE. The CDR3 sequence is CASSDRPENYGYTF. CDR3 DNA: TGTGCCAGCAGCGACCGACCGGAAAACTATGGCTACACCTTC.

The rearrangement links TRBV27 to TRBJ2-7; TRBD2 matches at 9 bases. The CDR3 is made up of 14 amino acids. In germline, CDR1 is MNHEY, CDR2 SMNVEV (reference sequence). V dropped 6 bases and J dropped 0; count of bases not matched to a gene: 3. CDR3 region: CASRSSGGSYEQYF. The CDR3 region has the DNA TGTGCCAGCAGGAGTAGCGGGGGCTCCTACGAGCAGTACTTC.

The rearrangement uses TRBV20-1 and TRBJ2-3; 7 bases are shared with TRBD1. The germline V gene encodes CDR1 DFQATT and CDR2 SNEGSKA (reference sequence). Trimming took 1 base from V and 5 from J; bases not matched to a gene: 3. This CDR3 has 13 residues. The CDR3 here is CSARGQGRDTQYF. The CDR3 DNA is TGCAGTGCTAGAGGACAGGGACGAGATACGCAGTATTTT.

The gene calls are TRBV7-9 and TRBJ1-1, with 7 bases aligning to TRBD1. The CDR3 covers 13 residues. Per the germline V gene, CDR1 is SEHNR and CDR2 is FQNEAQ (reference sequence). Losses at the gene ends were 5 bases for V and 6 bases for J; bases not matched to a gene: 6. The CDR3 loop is CASSPQGTPEAFF. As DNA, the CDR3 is TGTGCCAGCAGCCCACAGGGGACCCCTGAAGCTTTCTTT.

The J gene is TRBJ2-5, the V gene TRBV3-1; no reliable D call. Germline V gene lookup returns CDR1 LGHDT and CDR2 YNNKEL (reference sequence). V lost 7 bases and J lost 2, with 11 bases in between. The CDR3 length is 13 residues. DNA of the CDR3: TGTGCCAGCATGGAAAGGGTTCAAGAGACCCAGTACTTC. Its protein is CASMERVQETQYF.

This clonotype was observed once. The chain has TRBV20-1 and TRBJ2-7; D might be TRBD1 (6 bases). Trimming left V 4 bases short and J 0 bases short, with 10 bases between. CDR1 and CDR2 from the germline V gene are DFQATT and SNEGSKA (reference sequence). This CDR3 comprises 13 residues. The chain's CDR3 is CSATGVNSYEQYF. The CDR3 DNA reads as TGCAGTGCTACAGGGGTAAACTCCTACGAGCAGTACTTC.

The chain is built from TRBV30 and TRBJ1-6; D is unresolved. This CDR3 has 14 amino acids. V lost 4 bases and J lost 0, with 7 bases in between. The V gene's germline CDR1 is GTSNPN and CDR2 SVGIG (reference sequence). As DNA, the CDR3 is TGTGCCTGGACTCTGAGCTCCTATAATTCACCCCTCCACTTT. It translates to CAWTLSSYNSPLHF.

The CDR3, as DNA: TGTGCCAGCAGCTCCCGCCGGGGTAGCGGGGGACACTTGTACCAAGAGACCCAGTACTTC. This translates into CASSSRRGSGGHLYQETQYF. The chain has TRBV11-1 and TRBJ2-5, with 9 bases matching TRBD2. V lost 4 bases to trimming and J lost 0 bases; unmatched junction nucleotides: 18. Germline loops: CDR1 SGHAT, CDR2 FQDESV (reference sequence). This CDR3 has 20 residues.

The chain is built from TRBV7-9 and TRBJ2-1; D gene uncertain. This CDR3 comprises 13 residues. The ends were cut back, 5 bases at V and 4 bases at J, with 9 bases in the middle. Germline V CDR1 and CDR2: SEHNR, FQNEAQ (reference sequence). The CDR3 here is CASSPEFYNEQFF. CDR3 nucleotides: TGTGCCAGCAGCCCCGAATTTTACAATGAGCAGTTCTTC. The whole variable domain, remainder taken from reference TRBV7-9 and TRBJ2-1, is DTGVSQNPRHKITKRGQNVTFRCDPISEHNRLYWYRQTLGQGPEFLTYFQNEAQLEKSRLLSDRFSAERPKGSFSTLEIQRTEQGDSAMYLCASSPEFYNEQFFGPGTRLTVL.

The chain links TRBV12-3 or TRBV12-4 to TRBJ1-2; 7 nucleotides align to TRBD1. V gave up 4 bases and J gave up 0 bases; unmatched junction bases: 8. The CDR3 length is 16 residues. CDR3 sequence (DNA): TGTGCCAGCAGTTCGAGTGAGGGACAGACTAACTATGGCTACACCTTC. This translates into CASSSSEGQTNYGYTF.

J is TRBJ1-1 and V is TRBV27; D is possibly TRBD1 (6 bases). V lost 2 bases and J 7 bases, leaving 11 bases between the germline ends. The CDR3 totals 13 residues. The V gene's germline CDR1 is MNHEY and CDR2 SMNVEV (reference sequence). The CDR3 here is CASSLISGVEAFF. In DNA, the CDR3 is TGTGCCAGCAGTTTAATTTCAGGGGTTGAAGCTTTCTTT.

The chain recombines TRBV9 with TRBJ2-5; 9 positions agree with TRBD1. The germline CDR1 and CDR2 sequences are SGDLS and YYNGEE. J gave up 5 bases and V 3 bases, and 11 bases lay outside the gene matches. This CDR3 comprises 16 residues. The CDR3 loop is CASSAGRQGGEETQYF. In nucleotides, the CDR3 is TGTGCCAGCAGCGCAGGACGACAGGGGGGAGAGGAGACCCAGTACTTC.

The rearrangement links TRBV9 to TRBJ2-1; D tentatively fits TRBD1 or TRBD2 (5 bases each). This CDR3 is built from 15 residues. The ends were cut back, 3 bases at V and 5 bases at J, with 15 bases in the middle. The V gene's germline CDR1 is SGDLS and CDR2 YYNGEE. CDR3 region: CASSASGTQDNEQFF. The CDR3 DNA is TGTGCCAGCAGCGCCTCCGGGACCCAAGACAATGAGCAGTTCTTC.